These T cell receptor beta chains were read from a single sample in a study of T cell repertoires in cytomegalovirus infection. TCRdb re-called the reads through MiXCR, storing one row per CDR3 protein. The data show around 900,000 distinct CDR3 sequences, with around 29% seen just once and over 12% held by the top ten. Which antigens these TCRs recognize remains unknown. The sequencing used cultured CD8+ T cells from PBMCs, collected from culture after CMV antigen stimulation. The receptors stem from a human donor in good health (CMV status not recorded). Some clones in this sample may be carry-over from other donors' samples. Both conserved end residues are part of each CDR3. A D gene is named only where the DNA matches it firmly. Some rows have no size entry. The others give once, few or many, or a class for an expanded clone.

D,size,J,V,CDR3
NA,many,TRBJ1-1,TRBV7-2,CASSLAPQGWENTEAFF
NA,NA,TRBJ1-1,TRBV5-1,CASSELNRMNTEAFF
TRBD1,few,TRBJ2-2,TRBV6-2/TRBV6-3,CASSYDLGQGYGELFF
TRBD1,many,TRBJ1-2,TRBV7-2,CASSRPGQDYGYTF
TRBD1,once,TRBJ2-7,TRBV27,CASSRDSYSYEQYF
NA,few,TRBJ1-1,TRBV19,CASSMSMNTEAFF
NA,NA,TRBJ1-6,TRBV15,CATSRVAVDSPLHF
NA,many,TRBJ2-1,TRBV7-8,CASSLNTREQFF
TRBD1,few,TRBJ1-1,TRBV6-1,CASGEGQVNTEAFF
TRBD1,few,TRBJ1-1,TRBV6-5,CASSYYPGQHTEAFF
NA,NA,TRBJ1-5,TRBV5-1,CASSLGQEVQHF
NA,NA,TRBJ2-7,TRBV12-5,CASGLSGEQYF
TRBD1,NA,TRBJ2-3,TRBV19,CASTPGGQGTDTQYF
NA,NA,TRBJ1-3,TRBV9,CASSPGGSVSGNTIYF
TRBD1,few,TRBJ2-1,TRBV6-1,CASSEWTGPEQFF
TRBD1,few,TRBJ2-5,TRBV7-8,CASSTADRVRETQYF
TRBD1,NA,TRBJ1-6,TRBV4-1,CASSQGGTGDSPLHF
NA,NA,TRBJ1-1,TRBV10-3,CAISDQGSVAIAEAFF
NA,NA,TRBJ1-1,TRBV5-1,CASSLTRDGTEAFF
NA,few,TRBJ2-1,TRBV7-9,CASSPRGGYEQFF
TRBD1,NA,TRBJ2-3,TRBV28,CASEFVGTGGQDTQYF
NA,many,TRBJ2-2,TRBV6-5,CASSYDRVSGELFF
TRBD1,NA,TRBJ2-5,TRBV12-3/TRBV12-4,CASRPGQGARETQYF
NA,many,TRBJ1-6,TRBV7-6,CASSSQGFDSPLHF
NA,NA,TRBJ2-6,TRBV4-3,CASSQDPDRSRANVLTF
NA,NA,TRBJ2-3,TRBV28,CASSTGGPLNTQYF
NA,NA,TRBJ2-5,TRBV6-5,CATNVGETQYF
NA,NA,TRBJ2-7,TRBV6-1,CASSDYRMGADAEQYF
NA,few,TRBJ2-3,TRBV4-1,CASSQDPGDTQYF
TRBD2,few,TRBJ2-1,TRBV25-1,CASSGGLAYNEQFF
NA,few,TRBJ1-5,TRBV6-1,CASNSPLRQSYSNQPQHF
NA,few,TRBJ2-7,TRBV7-9,CASSSTWSSYEQYF
NA,NA,TRBJ2-7,TRBV6-2/TRBV6-3,CASTIMGGSHYEQYF
NA,many,TRBJ1-5,TRBV7-9,CASSSPYSNQPQHF
TRBD2,NA,TRBJ2-1,TRBV9,CASSSRTSGPYNEQFF
TRBD1,few,TRBJ1-1,TRBV6-1,CASSSDRARAFF
NA,NA,TRBJ2-5,TRBV10-3,CAISESAGQETQYF
TRBD1,few,TRBJ2-5,TRBV7-9,CASSLRQGTQETQYF
TRBD1,many,TRBJ2-1,TRBV7-9,CASSLLTDRGNEQFF
TRBD2,NA,TRBJ2-3,TRBV7-2,CASSLRIAGAHASTDTQYF